This T cell receptor beta chain originates from a study of breast tumors, draining lymph nodes, adjacent tissues. Study-wide points: Tumors had less TCR diversity than lymph nodes, more than nontumor tissue.

The ends lost 3 bases at V and 5 bases at J; junction bases unmatched: 2. Germline V gene lookup returns CDR1 LGHNA and CDR2 YNFKEQ. The CDR3 runs to 13 residues. TCRdb processed the multiplex PCR reads anew with MiXCR; each CDR3 protein has one entry. The sample holds roughly 13,000 distinct CDR3 sequences; around 57% are singletons and the top ten take approximately 30%. This clonotype was counted once. Its antigen is not known. J is TRBJ1-2 and V is TRBV4-2; 8 bases are shared with TRBD1. The sequenced material came from tumor-adjacent breast tissue. The sequence was obtained from a female donor with breast cancer. Some clones in this sample may be carry-over from other donors' samples. DNA of the CDR3: TGTGCCAGCAGCCAGGACAGGGAGTATGGCTACACCTTC. As protein: CASSQDREYGYTF.